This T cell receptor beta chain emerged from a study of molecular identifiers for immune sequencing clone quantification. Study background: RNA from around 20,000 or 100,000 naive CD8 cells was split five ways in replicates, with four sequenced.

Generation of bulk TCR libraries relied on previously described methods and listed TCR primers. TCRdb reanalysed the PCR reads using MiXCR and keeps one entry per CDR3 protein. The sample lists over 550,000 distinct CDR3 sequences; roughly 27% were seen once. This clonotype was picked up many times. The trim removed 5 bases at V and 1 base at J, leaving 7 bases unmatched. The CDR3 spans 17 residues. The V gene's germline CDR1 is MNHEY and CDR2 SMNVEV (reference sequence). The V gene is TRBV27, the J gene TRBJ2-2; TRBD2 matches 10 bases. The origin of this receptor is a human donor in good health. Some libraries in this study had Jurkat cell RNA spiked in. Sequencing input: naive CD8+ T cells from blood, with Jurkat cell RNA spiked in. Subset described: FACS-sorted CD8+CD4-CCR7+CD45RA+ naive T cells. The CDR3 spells CASSPAAGGMNTGELFF. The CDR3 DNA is TGTGCCAGCAGTCCCGCAGCGGGGGGGATGAACACCGGGGAGCTGTTTTTT.